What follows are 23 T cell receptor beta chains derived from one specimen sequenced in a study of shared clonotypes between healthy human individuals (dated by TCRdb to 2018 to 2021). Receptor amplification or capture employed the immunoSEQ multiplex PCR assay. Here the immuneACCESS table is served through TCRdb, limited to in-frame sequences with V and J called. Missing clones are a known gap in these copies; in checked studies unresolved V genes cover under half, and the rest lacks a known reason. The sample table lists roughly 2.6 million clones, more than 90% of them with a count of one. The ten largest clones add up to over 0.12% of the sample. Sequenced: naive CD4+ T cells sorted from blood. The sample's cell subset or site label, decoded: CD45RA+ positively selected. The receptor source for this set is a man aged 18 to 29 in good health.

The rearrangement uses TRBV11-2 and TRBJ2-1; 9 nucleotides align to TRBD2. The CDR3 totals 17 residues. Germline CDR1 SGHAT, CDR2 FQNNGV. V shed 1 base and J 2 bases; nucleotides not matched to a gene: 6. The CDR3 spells CASSLVGVAGAYNEQFF. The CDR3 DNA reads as TGTGCCAGCAGCTTAGTGGGGGTAGCGGGGGCCTACAATGAGCAGTTCTTC.

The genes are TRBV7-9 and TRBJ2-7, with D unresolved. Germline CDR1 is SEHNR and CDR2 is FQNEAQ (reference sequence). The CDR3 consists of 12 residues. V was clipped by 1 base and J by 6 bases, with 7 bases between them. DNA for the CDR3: TGTGCCAGCAGCTTAGACTACGGCGAGCAGTACTTC. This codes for CASSLDYGEQYF.

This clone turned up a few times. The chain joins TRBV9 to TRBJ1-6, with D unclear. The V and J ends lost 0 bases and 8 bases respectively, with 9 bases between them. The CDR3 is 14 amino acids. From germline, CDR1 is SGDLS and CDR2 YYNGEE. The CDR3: CASSVAAAYSPLHF. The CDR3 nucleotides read TGTGCCAGCAGCGTAGCGGCAGCTTATTCACCCCTCCACTTT.

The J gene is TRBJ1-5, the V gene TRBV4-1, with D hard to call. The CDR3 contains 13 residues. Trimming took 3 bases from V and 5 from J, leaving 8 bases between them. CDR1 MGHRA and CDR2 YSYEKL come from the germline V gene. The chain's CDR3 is CASSQNPDQPQHF. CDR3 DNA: TGCGCCAGCAGCCAGAATCCCGATCAGCCCCAGCATTTT.

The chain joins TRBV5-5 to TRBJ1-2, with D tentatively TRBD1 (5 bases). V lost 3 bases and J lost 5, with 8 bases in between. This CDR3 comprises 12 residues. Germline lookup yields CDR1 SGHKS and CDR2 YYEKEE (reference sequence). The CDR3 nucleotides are TGTGCCAGCAGCTCGACAGTTTATGGCTACACCTTC. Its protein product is CASSSTVYGYTF.

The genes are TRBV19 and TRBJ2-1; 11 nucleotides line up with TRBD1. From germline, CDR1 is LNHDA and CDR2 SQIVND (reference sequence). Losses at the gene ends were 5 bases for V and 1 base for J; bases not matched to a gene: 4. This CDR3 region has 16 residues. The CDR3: CASSLGTGGSYNEQFF. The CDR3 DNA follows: TGTGCCAGTAGTTTAGGGACAGGGGGTTCCTACAATGAGCAGTTCTTC.

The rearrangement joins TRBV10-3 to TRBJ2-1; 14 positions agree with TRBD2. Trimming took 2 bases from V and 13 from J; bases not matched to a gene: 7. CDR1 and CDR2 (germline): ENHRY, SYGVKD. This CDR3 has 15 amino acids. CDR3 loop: CAISEGTSGGRPQFF. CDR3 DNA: TGTGCCATCAGTGAGGGGACTAGCGGGGGAAGGCCTCAGTTCTTC.

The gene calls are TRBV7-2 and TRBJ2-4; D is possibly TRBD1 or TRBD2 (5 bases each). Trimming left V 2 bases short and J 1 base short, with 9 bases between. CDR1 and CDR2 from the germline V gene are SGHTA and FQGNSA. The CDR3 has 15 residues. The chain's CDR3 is CASSLYWGAKNIQYF. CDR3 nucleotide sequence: TGTGCCAGCAGCTTATATTGGGGGGCCAAAAACATTCAGTACTTC. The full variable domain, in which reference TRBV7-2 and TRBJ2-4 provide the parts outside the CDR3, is GAGVSQSPSNKVTEKGKDVELRCDPISGHTALYWYRQSLGQGLEFLIYFQGNSAPDKSGLPSDRFSAERTGGSVSTLTIQRTQQEDSAVYLCASSLYWGAKNIQYFGAGTRLSVL.

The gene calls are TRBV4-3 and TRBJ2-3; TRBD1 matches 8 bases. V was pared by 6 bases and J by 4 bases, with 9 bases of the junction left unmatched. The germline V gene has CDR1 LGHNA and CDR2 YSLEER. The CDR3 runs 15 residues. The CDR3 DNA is TGCGCCAGCAGACAGACAGGGGAAGCGTCAGATACGCAGTATTTT. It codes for CASRQTGEASDTQYF.

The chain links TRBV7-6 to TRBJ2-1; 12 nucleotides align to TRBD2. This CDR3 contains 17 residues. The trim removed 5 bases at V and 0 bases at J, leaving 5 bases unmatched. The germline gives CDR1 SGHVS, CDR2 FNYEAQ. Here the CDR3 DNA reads TGTGCCAGCAGCCCAACTAGCGGGAGGATCTCCTACAATGAGCAGTTCTTC. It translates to CASSPTSGRISYNEQFF.

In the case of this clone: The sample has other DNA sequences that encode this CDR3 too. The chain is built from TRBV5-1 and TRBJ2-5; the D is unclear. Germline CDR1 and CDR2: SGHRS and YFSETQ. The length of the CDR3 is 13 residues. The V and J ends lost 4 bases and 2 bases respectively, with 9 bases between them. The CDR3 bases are TGCGCCAGCAGCCCCCGTCTTCAAGAGACCCAGTACTTC. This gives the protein CASSPRLQETQYF.

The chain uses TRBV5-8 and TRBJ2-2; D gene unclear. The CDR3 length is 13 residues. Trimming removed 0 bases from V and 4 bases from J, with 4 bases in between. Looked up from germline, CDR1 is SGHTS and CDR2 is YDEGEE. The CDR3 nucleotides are TGTGCCAGCAGCTTGGTACTCACCGGGGAGCTGTTTTTT. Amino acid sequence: CASSLVLTGELFF.

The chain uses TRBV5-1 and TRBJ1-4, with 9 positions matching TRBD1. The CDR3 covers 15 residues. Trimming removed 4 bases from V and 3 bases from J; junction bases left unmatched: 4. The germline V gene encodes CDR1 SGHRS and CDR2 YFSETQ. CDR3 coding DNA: TGCGCCAGCAGCAAACAGGGGGCGGCTAATGAAAAACTGTTTTTT. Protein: CASSKQGAANEKLFF.

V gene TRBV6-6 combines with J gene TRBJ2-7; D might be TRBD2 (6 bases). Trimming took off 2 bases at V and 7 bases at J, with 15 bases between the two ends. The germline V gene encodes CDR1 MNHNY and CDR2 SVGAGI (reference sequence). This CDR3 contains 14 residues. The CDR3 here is CASSYPEDGSEQYF. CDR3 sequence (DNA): TGTGCCAGCAGTTACCCCGAGGACGGGAGTGAGCAGTACTTC.

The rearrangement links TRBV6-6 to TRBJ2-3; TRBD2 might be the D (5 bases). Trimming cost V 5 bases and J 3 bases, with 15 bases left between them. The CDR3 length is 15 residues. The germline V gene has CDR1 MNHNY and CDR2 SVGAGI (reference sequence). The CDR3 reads CASSPHSDYTDTQYF. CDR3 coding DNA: TGTGCCAGCAGTCCCCACTCAGACTATACAGATACGCAGTATTTT.

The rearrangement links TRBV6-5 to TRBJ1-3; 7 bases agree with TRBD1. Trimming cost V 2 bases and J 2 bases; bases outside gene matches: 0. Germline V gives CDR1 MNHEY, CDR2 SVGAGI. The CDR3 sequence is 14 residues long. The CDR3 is CASSYQGAGNTIYF. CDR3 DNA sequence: TGTGCCAGCAGTTACCAGGGGGCTGGAAACACCATATATTTT.

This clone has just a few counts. CDR3 sequence (DNA): TGTGCCAGCAGTGAGCAGGCAGTTTATGGCTACACCTTC. Translation gives CASSEQAVYGYTF. The J gene is TRBJ1-2, the V gene TRBV2; D unclear. Germline V gene sequence: CDR1 SNHLY, CDR2 FYNNEI. The CDR3 totals 13 residues. V was clipped by 3 bases and J by 5 bases, with 10 bases between them.

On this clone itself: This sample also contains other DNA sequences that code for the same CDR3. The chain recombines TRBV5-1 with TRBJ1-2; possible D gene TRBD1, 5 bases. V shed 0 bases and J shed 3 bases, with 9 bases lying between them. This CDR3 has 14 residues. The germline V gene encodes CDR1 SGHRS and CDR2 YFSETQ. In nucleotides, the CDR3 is TGCGCCAGCAGCTTGGGCCAGGGCGACTATGGCTACACCTTC. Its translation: CASSLGQGDYGYTF. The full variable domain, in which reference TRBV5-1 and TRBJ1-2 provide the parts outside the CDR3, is KAGVTQTPRYLIKTRGQQVTLSCSPISGHRSVSWYQQTPGQGLQFLFEYFSETQRNKGNFPGRFSGRQFSNSRSEMNVSTLELGDSALYLCASSLGQGDYGYTFGSGTRLTVV.

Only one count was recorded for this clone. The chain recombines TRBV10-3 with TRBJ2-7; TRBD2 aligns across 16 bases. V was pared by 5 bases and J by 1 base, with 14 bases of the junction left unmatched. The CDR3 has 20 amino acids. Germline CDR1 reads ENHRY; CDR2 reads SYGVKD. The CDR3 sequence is CAISPLAGTSGREGSYEQYF. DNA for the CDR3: TGTGCCATCAGTCCCCTGGCCGGGACTAGCGGGAGGGAGGGATCCTACGAGCAGTACTTC.

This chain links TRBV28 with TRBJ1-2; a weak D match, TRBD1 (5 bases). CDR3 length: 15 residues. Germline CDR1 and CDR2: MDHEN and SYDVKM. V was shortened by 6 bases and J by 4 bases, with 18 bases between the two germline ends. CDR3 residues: CASSGGDIEGYGYTF. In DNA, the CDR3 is TGTGCCAGCAGCGGGGGTGACATCGAGGGCTATGGCTACACCTTC.

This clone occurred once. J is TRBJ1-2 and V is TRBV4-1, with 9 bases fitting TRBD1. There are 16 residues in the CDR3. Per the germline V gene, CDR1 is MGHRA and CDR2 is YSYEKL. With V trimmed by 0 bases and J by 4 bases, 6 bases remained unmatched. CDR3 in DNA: TGCGCCAGCAGCCAAGATCCGGGACAGGGAGCCTATGGCTACACCTTC. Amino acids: CASSQDPGQGAYGYTF.

CDR3 coding DNA: TGTGCCAGCCTCCGACGAAATTTGGGCAACACTGAAGCTTTCTTT. Its translation is CASLRRNLGNTEAFF. This rearrangement joins TRBV6-5 to TRBJ1-1; no clear D gene. The CDR3 loop spans 15 amino acids. The germline V gene has CDR1 MNHEY and CDR2 SVGAGI. Trimming removed 8 bases from V and 2 bases from J, with 18 bases in between.

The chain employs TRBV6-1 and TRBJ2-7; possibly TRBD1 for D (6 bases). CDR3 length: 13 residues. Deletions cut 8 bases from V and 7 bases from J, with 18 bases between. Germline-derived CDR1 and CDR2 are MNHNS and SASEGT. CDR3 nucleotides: TGTGCCAGCGACCGTGAGGGCAGGGGTGAGCAGTACTTC. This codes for CASDREGRGEQYF.